Below are 13 T cell receptor beta chains sequenced from a single sample in a study of control samples from healthy donors and cancer patients. The data were produced by immunoSEQ multiplex PCR, yet TCRdb's version contains in-frame clones alone and is incomplete. Of approximately 89,000 clones detected, around 86% appear once; the ten largest clones hold under 25%. The sequencing sample was made of blood. The receptor set was obtained from a man aged 25 to 40 in good health.

This clone was seen more than once but under ten times. This chain connects TRBV23-1 to TRBJ2-7; the match to TRBD1 covers 8 bases. TRBV23-1 is labeled an ORF, and its function is uncertain. Unmatched junction bases numbered 22, after V lost 0 bases and J lost 3 bases. CDR3 length equals 21 residues. CDR3 bases: TGCGCCAGCAGTCAATCAGTCTGGAGTCGGGGACAGGCCCAAGACCTCTACGAGCAGTACGTC. Protein sequence: CASSQSVWSRGQAQDLYEQYV.

This rearrangement joins TRBV5-1 to TRBJ1-5; 11 nucleotides align to TRBD1. The germline gives CDR1 SGHRS, CDR2 YFSETQ. This CDR3 contains 15 residues. V gave up 4 bases and J gave up 5 bases; unmatched junction bases: 5. The CDR3 nucleotides are TGCGCCAGCAGCAACGGGACAGGGGGTGATCAGCCCCAGCATTTT. This gives the protein CASSNGTGGDQPQHF.

The chain links TRBV5-1 to TRBJ2-3; 9 bases fit TRBD1. From germline, CDR1 is SGHRS and CDR2 YFSETQ. The CDR3 contains 13 residues. With 4 bases clipped from V and 3 bases from J, the junction kept 0 bases outside the gene matches. CDR3 protein: CASSGTGTDTQYF. DNA of the CDR3: TGCGCCAGCAGCGGGACAGGGACAGATACGCAGTATTTT. Using reference TRBV5-1 and TRBJ2-3 for the parts outside the CDR3, the full variable domain is KAGVTQTPRYLIKTRGQQVTLSCSPISGHRSVSWYQQTPGQGLQFLFEYFSETQRNKGNFPGRFSGRQFSNSRSEMNVSTLELGDSALYLCASSGTGTDTQYFGPGTRLTVL.

The gene calls are TRBV19 and TRBJ1-2, with 10 bases that match TRBD1. Germline V gene data show CDR1 as LNHDA and CDR2 as SQIVND (reference sequence). The V gene end was trimmed by 5 bases and the J gene end by 8 bases; junction bases not matched to a gene: 8. The CDR3 spans 14 residues. In nucleotides, the CDR3 is TGTGCCAGTAGTGCGGGACAGGGGACGGACGGCTACACCTTC. Protein sequence: CASSAGQGTDGYTF.

The J gene is TRBJ2-1, the V gene TRBV11-2; D remains unclear. Germline CDR1 and CDR2: SGHAT and FQNNGV. Trimming removed 1 base at V and 0 bases at J, with 4 bases between. The CDR3 is made up of 14 amino acids. CDR3 sequence: CASSLAGSYNEQFF. The CDR3 coding sequence is TGTGCCAGCAGCTTAGCAGGCTCCTACAATGAGCAGTTCTTC. The whole variable domain, filled in from reference TRBV11-2 and TRBJ2-1, reads EAGVAQSPRYKIIEKRQSVAFWCNPISGHATLYWYQQILGQGPKLLIQFQNNGVVDDSQLPKDRFSAERLKGVDSTLKIQPAKLEDSAVYLCASSLAGSYNEQFFGPGTRLTVL.

The chain carries TRBV7-2 and TRBJ1-1; 10 bases agree with TRBD1. CDR1 and CDR2 from the germline V gene are SGHTA and FQGNSA. V dropped 4 bases and J dropped 3; count of bases not matched to a gene: 2. The CDR3 covers 14 residues. DNA for the CDR3: TGTGCCAGCAGCTCCGGGACAGGGGACACTGAAGCTTTCTTT. Translating gives CASSSGTGDTEAFF.

This clone has just a few counts. The rearrangement joins TRBV7-9 to TRBJ2-5; tentatively, D is TRBD2 (5 bases). This CDR3 is built from 15 residues. V lost 2 bases and J lost 5, with 15 bases in between. Germline values: CDR1 SEHNR, CDR2 FQNEAQ (reference sequence). The CDR3 region has the DNA TGTGCCAGCAGCTTATTGGGTCAGGCGGGCGAGACCCAGTACTTC. Translating it yields CASSLLGQAGETQYF.

The V and J genes are TRBV5-1 and TRBJ1-1, with D possibly being TRBD1 (6 bases). Germline loops: CDR1 SGHRS, CDR2 YFSETQ. The ends were cut back, 0 bases at V and 6 bases at J, with 15 bases in the middle. The CDR3 has 15 amino acids. The CDR3 coding sequence is TGCGCCAGCAGCTTGGGTCAGGGGCTCCACTCTGAAGCTTTCTTT. Translation: CASSLGQGLHSEAFF.

The CDR3 DNA sequence: TGTGCCAGCAGGTCCACAGGGGGATCGGCTGGCTACACCTTC. Its translation: CASRSTGGSAGYTF. The V and J genes are TRBV6-6 and TRBJ1-2; 8 bases align to TRBD1. The length of the CDR3 is 14 residues. Germline assignment: CDR1 MNHNY and CDR2 SVGAGI (reference sequence). V gave up 6 bases and J gave up 7 bases; unmatched junction bases: 10.

V gene TRBV11-2 combines with J gene TRBJ1-2, with 7 bases fitting TRBD1. The germline V gene encodes CDR1 SGHAT and CDR2 FQNNGV. J was trimmed by 8 bases and V by 1 base; bases with no gene match: 13. The CDR3 sequence is 16 residues long. CDR3 nucleotides: TGTGCCAGCAGCTTAGGGGGCAGGGGGTCAGGAGGAGGCTACACCTTC. This gives the protein CASSLGGRGSGGGYTF.

In this sample, this clone turned up once. This rearrangement joins TRBV15 to TRBJ1-6, with 7 bases identical to TRBD1. The CDR3 is 15 amino acids. V lost 7 bases, J lost 8 bases, and 11 bases stayed unmatched. Germline lookup yields CDR1 LNHNV and CDR2 YYDKDF (reference sequence). The chain's CDR3 is CATTPRQGRDSPLHF. Written as DNA, the CDR3 is TGTGCCACCACCCCCCGACAGGGTAGGGATTCACCCCTCCACTTT.

The J gene is TRBJ2-5, the V gene TRBV6-1, with 11 nucleotides matching TRBD2. The CDR3 has 18 amino acids. In germline, CDR1 is MNHNS, CDR2 SASEGT. V was clipped by 6 bases and J by 2 bases; unmatched bases: 14. The CDR3 DNA sequence: TGTGCCAGCAGCGAACCCCCCGCTAGCGGGGGGCCGCAAGAGACCCAGTACTTC. This encodes CASSEPPASGGPQETQYF.

There are a few counts of this clone. CDR3: CATSDTGASTDTQYF. The CDR3 region has the DNA TGTGCCACCAGTGATACGGGGGCGAGCACAGATACGCAGTATTTT. The chain is built from TRBV24-1 and TRBJ2-3; D tentatively fits TRBD1 or TRBD2 (6 bases each). The germline gives CDR1 KGHDR, CDR2 SFDVKD. V shed 3 bases and J shed 0 bases, with 9 bases lying between them. This CDR3 has 15 residues.